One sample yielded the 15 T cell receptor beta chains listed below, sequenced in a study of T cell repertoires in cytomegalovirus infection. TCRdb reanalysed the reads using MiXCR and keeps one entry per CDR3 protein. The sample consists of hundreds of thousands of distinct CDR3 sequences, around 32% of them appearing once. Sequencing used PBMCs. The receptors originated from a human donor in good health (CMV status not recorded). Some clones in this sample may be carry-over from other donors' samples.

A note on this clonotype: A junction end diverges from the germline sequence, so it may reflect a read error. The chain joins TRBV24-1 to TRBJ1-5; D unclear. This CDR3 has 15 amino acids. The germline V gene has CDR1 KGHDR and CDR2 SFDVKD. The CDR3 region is CATSDRLSGNQPPHF. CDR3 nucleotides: TGTGCCACCAGTGATCGGCTTAGTGGCAATCAGCCCCCGCATTTT.

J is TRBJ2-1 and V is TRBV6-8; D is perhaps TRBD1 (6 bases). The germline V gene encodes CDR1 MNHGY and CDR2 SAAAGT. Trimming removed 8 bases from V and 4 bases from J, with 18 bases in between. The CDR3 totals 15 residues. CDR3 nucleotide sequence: TGTGCCAGCGGGCGCTGGGGCAGGGGATACAATGAGCAGTTCTTC. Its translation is CASGRWGRGYNEQFF.

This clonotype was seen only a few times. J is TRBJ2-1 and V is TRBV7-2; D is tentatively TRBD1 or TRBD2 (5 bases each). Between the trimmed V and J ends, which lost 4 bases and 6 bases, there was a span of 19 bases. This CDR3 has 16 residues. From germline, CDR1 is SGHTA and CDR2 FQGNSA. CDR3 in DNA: TGTGCCAGCAGCTCGATCCTGTTCCGGGGCCCCAATGAGCAGTTCTTC. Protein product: CASSSILFRGPNEQFF.

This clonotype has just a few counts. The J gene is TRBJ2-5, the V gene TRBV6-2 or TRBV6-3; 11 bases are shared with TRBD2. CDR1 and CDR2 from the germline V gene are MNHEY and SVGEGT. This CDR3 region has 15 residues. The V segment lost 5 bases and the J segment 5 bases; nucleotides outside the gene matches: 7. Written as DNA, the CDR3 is TGTGCCAGCAGTCGTTCGACTAGCGGGGACGAGACCCAGTACTTC. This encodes CASSRSTSGDETQYF.

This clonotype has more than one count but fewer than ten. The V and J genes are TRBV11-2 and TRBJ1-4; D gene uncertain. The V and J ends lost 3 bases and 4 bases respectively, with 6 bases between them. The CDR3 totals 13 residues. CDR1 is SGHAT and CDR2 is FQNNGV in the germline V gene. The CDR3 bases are TGTGCCAGCAGCTTTACCCTTAATGAAAAACTGTTTTTT. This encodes CASSFTLNEKLFF.

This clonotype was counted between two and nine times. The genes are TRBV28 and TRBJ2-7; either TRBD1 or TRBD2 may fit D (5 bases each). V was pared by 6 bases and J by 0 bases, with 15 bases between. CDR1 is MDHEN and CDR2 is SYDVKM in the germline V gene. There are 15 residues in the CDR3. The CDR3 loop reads CASSSNGARSYEQYF. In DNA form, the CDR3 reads TGTGCCAGCAGCTCTAACGGGGCGCGCTCCTACGAGCAGTACTTC.

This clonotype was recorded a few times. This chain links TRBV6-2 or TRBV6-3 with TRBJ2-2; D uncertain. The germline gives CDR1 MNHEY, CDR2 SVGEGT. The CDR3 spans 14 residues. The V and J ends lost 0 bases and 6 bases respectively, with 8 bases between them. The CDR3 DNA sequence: TGTGCCAGCAGTTACTCGGGATGGGCCGGGGAGCTGTTTTTT. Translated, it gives CASSYSGWAGELFF.

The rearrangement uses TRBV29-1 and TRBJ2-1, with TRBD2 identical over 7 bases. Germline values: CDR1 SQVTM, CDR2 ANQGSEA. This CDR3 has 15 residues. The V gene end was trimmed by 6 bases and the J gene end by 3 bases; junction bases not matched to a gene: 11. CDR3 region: CSVNYAGVDYNEQFF. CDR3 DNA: TGCAGCGTCAACTATGCGGGGGTAGACTACAATGAGCAGTTCTTC.

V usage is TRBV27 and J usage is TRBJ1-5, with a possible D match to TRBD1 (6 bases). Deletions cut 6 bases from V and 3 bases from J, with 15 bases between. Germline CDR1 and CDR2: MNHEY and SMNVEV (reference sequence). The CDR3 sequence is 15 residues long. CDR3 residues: CASSKKGGTNQPQHF. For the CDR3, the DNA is TGTGCCAGCAGCAAGAAGGGGGGTACCAATCAGCCCCAGCATTTT.

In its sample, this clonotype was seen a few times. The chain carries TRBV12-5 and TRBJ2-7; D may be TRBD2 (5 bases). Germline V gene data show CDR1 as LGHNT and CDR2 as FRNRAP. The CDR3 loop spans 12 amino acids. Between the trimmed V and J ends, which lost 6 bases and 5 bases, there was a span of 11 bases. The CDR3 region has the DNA TGTGCTAGTGGGCAGGACTTCAACGAGCAGTACTTC. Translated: CASGQDFNEQYF.

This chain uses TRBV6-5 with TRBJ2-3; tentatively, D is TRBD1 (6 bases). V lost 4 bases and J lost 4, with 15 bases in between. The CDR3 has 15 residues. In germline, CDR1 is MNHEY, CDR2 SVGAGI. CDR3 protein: CASSLGSWGPDTQYF. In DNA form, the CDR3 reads TGTGCCAGCAGTTTGGGTAGCTGGGGGCCAGATACGCAGTATTTT.

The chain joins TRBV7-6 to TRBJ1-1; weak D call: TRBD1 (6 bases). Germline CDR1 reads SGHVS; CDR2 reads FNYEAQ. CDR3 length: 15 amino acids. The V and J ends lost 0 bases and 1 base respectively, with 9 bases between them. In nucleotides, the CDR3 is TGTGCCAGCAGCTTAGCACAGGGTCAGAACACTGAAGCTTTCTTT. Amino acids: CASSLAQGQNTEAFF.

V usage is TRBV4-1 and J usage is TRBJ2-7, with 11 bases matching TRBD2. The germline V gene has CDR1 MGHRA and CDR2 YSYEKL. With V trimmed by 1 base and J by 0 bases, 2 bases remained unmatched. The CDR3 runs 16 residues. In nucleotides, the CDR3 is TGCGCCAGCAGCCAAGTAGCGGGGGGGTTCTCCTACGAGCAGTACTTC. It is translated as CASSQVAGGFSYEQYF.

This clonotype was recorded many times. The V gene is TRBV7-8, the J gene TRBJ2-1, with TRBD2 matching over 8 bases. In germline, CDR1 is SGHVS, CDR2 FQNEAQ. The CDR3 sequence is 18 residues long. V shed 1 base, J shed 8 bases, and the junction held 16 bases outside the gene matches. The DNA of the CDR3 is TGTGCCAGCAGCTTAGTTGTCACAGCGGGGGCCGGGGGGGATGAGCAGTTCTTC. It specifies CASSLVVTAGAGGDEQFF.

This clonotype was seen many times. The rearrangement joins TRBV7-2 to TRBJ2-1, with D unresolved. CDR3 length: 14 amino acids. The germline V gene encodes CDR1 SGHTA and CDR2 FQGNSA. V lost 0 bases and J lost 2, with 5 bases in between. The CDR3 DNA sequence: TGTGCCAGCAGCTTAGCGGGAACCTACAATGAGCAGTTCTTC. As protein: CASSLAGTYNEQFF.